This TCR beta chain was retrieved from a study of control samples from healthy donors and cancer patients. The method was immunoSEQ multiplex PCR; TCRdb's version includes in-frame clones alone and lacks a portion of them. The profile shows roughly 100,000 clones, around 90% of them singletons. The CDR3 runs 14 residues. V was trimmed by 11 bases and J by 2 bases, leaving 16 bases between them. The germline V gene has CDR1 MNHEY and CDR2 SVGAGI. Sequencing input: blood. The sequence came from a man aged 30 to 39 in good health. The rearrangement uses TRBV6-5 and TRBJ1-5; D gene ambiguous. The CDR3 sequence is CASGRREGNQPQHF. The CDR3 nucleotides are TGTGCCTCGGGCAGAAGAGAGGGCAATCAGCCCCAGCATTTT.